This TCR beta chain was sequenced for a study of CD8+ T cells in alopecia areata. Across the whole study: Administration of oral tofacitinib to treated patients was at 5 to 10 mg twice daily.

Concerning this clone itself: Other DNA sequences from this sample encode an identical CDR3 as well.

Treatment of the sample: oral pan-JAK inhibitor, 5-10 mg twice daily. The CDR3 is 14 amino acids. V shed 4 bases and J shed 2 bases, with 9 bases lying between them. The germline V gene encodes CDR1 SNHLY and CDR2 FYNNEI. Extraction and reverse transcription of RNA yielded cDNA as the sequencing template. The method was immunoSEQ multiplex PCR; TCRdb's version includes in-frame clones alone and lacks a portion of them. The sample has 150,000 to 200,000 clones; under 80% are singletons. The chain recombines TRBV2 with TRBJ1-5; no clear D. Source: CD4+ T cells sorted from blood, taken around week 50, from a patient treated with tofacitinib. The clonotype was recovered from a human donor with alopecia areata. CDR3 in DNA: TGTGCCAGCAGTGCTGATTCCGGCAATCAGCCCCAGCATTTT. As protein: CASSADSGNQPQHF.